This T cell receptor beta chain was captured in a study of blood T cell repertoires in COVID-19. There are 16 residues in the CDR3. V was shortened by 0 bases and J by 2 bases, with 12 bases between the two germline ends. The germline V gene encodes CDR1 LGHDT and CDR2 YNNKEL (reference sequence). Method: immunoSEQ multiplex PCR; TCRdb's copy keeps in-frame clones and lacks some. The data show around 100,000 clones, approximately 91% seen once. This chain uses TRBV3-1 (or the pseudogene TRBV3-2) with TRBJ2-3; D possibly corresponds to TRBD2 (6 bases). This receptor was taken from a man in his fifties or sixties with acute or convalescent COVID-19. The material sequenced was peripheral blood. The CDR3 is CASSQDLRGTTDTQYF. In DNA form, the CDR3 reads TGTGCCAGCAGCCAAGATTTGCGGGGAACCACAGATACGCAGTATTTT.